This is a list of T cell receptor beta chains from one sample in a study of blood T cell repertoires in COVID-19. Assay used: immunoSEQ multiplex PCR; TCRdb lists only in-frame clones, some missing. Here the sample spans around 100,000 clones, around 90% being singletons. The material sequenced was peripheral blood. These receptors were collected from a human donor with active COVID-19. The donor label of this sample is uncertain. Each CDR3 is given with its conserved first and last residue.

j_call: TRBJ1-2
v_call: TRBV7-8
cdr3_aa: CASSFGGTDYGYTF

j_call: TRBJ2-6
v_call: TRBV4-1
cdr3_aa: CASGRAPFSGANVLTF

j_call: TRBJ1-3
v_call: TRBV28
cdr3_aa: CASLRGFGNTIYF

j_call: TRBJ2-5
v_call: TRBV12-3/TRBV12-4
cdr3_aa: CASSSDRGETQYF

j_call: TRBJ2-7
v_call: TRBV6-2/TRBV6-3
cdr3_aa: CASSYYLQGRYEQYF

j_call: TRBJ1-1
v_call: TRBV5-4
cdr3_aa: CASSLELQVNTEAFF

j_call: TRBJ2-7
v_call: TRBV7-9
cdr3_aa: CASSTSTGGEQYF

j_call: TRBJ1-1
v_call: TRBV5-4
cdr3_aa: CASSAAGEATEAFF

j_call: TRBJ1-2
v_call: TRBV9
cdr3_aa: CASSSGQEYGYTF

j_call: TRBJ1-3
v_call: TRBV3-1/TRBV3-2
cdr3_aa: CASSRTGAAGNTIYF

j_call: TRBJ1-1
v_call: TRBV11-1
cdr3_aa: CASSREGVGNTEAFF

j_call: TRBJ2-1
v_call: TRBV9
cdr3_aa: CASSVESGGARNEQFF

j_call: TRBJ2-3
v_call: TRBV6-4
cdr3_aa: CASSSSGGATDTQYF

j_call: TRBJ2-3
v_call: TRBV27
cdr3_aa: CASSRGTSGIDTQYF

j_call: TRBJ1-6
v_call: TRBV5-1
cdr3_aa: CASRQASPNSPLHF

j_call: TRBJ1-2
v_call: TRBV18
cdr3_aa: CASSPGGQTSDNYGYTF

j_call: TRBJ2-5
v_call: TRBV27
cdr3_aa: CASSLRRTSGGKRGETQYF

j_call: TRBJ1-1
v_call: TRBV7-2
cdr3_aa: CASSPVTGGKTEAFF

j_call: TRBJ1-1
v_call: TRBV29-1
cdr3_aa: CSVVGRNTNTEAFF

j_call: TRBJ1-6
v_call: TRBV5-6
cdr3_aa: CASSPGQGASPLHF

j_call: TRBJ2-7
v_call: TRBV5-8
cdr3_aa: CASSLADGPKEQYF

j_call: TRBJ1-5
v_call: TRBV19
cdr3_aa: CASSPGVRILALGPQHF

j_call: TRBJ2-5
v_call: TRBV18
cdr3_aa: CASSPTRQGVGETQYF

j_call: TRBJ2-3
v_call: TRBV6-5
cdr3_aa: CASSLSSTDTQYF

j_call: TRBJ1-6
v_call: TRBV2
cdr3_aa: CASSAGAEPLHF

j_call: TRBJ2-5
v_call: TRBV2
cdr3_aa: CASSDRSGRETQYF

j_call: TRBJ1-3
v_call: TRBV11-2
cdr3_aa: CASSLGVQSRGNTIYF

j_call: TRBJ1-5
v_call: TRBV15
cdr3_aa: CATSSSGQGAYQPQHF

j_call: TRBJ2-1
v_call: TRBV4-2
cdr3_aa: CASSQSSGGAYNEQFF

j_call: TRBJ2-1
v_call: TRBV7-2
cdr3_aa: CASSLAGGVNEQFF

j_call: TRBJ2-3
v_call: TRBV5-1
cdr3_aa: CASSLFGTLSDTQYF

j_call: TRBJ1-5
v_call: TRBV28
cdr3_aa: CASSFSGQTGQPQHF

j_call: TRBJ2-1
v_call: TRBV29-1
cdr3_aa: CSVEVPTSGVYNEQFF

j_call: TRBJ2-7
v_call: TRBV14
cdr3_aa: CASGTGYEQYF

j_call: TRBJ1-1
v_call: TRBV11-2
cdr3_aa: CASSSLGAGLNTEAFF

j_call: TRBJ2-3
v_call: TRBV7-9
cdr3_aa: CASMVAGGVDTQYF

j_call: TRBJ2-2
v_call: TRBV19
cdr3_aa: CASSSDREHTGELFF

j_call: TRBJ1-4
v_call: TRBV19
cdr3_aa: CASSIGTGQLSGEKLFF

j_call: TRBJ2-3
v_call: TRBV2
cdr3_aa: CASSDSEQDSTDTQYF

j_call: TRBJ1-4
v_call: TRBV12-5
cdr3_aa: CASGSSPEGGIGEKLFF

j_call: TRBJ1-2
v_call: TRBV3-1/TRBV3-2
cdr3_aa: CASKMAGSANYGYTF

j_call: TRBJ2-4
v_call: TRBV21-1
cdr3_aa: CASSKAAGAFIRF

j_call: TRBJ2-3
v_call: TRBV6-5
cdr3_aa: CASSYSALAGTDTQYF

j_call: TRBJ2-5
v_call: TRBV5-1
cdr3_aa: CASSLARRDGETQYF

j_call: TRBJ1-4
v_call: TRBV4-2
cdr3_aa: CASSRRQADEKLFF

j_call: TRBJ2-1
v_call: TRBV6-5
cdr3_aa: CASSYMDSFYNEQFF

j_call: TRBJ1-2
v_call: TRBV12-3/TRBV12-4
cdr3_aa: CASNQGRLHGYTF